One T cell receptor (beta chain) is described in this entry. What antigen it recognizes has not been identified. Per-nucleotide qualities are absent, and no much larger clonotype sits a single base away. The CDR1 and CDR2 encoded by the germline V gene (reference sequence) are LGHDT and YNNKEL. Trimming leaves V shorter by 4 bases and J shorter by 1 base, with the junction holding 5 bases beyond the gene matches. Its CDR3 holds 16 amino acids, cysteine through phenylalanine. Only the CDR3 region is kept as DNA, spanning 48 bases read in frame from base 1. RNA was extracted with the RNeasy kit and 0.5 to 1 ug was reverse transcribed using random hexamers. The immunoSEQ multiplex PCR assay, covering 54 Vbeta and 13 Jbeta segments, was used to amplify TCR beta CDR3 regions. PCR amplification bias was corrected using a synthetic template baseline for primer optimization and computational correction. The study's own analysis went as follows. Reads were annotated to V, D and J genes per IMGT and analyzed with immunoSEQ Analyzer, keeping only productive sequences. To calculate clonality, Shannon entropy was normalized by log2 of the number of productive unique sequences and then subtracted from one. For each patient and control, public and private clones were evaluated among the 100 most prevalent clones. A clone was defined as Susac-specific if it was absent from the healthy and MS cohorts, from more than 850 published viral clones and from other ImmuneACCESS disease sequences. TCRdb applied fastp at Q25 and MiXCR to the public reads, then kept only in-frame beta chains. Each CDR3 protein gets just one entry, which takes the most common genes and DNA from the rows behind it. What appears here as the V and J calls and clone size reflects TCRdb's work, not the paper's. The sample records 150,000 to 200,000 distinct CDR3 sequences, about 94% of which are singletons. The top ten clonotypes cover roughly 0.1% of the sample.

Peripheral blood CD8+ and CD4+ T cells from healthy donors, Susac syndrome patients and multiple sclerosis patients were profiled using high-throughput TCR beta sequencing. The multiple sclerosis controls were treatment-naive patients who had stable or active relapsing-remitting disease and met the revised McDonald criteria. Bulk CD8+ and CD4+ T cells were purified magnetically by negative isolation, whereas CD8+ TEMRA cells were enriched by FACS. Blood was collected in EDTA tubes and processed within 24 hours, with PBMCs isolated through density gradient centrifugation. PBMCs intended for TCR sequencing were frozen in liquid nitrogen and were later thawed in a 37 degrees C water bath. The sorted or isolated CD4+, CD8+ and CD8+ TEMRA cells had a purity of 90% or higher. The sample is drawn from a study of CD8 T cells in Susac syndrome (dated by TCRdb to 2018 to 2020). For the wider study: The study used repertoire sequencing to test whether antigen drove CD8+ T cell activation and differentiation in Susac syndrome. General conclusions and limits of the study: The number of individuals in the TCR sequencing and HLA analysis was recognized as being relatively small.

The clonotype originates from a human donor with multiple sclerosis. The chain is encoded by TRBV3-1 joined to TRBJ2-5; TRBD2 lines up with 11 middle nucleotides. Sample: CD4+ T cells from PBMCs. The DNA sequence reads TGTGCCAGCAGCCGACGCGGGACTAGCGGCCAAGAGACCCAGTACTTC. Its protein is CASSRRGTSGQETQYF.